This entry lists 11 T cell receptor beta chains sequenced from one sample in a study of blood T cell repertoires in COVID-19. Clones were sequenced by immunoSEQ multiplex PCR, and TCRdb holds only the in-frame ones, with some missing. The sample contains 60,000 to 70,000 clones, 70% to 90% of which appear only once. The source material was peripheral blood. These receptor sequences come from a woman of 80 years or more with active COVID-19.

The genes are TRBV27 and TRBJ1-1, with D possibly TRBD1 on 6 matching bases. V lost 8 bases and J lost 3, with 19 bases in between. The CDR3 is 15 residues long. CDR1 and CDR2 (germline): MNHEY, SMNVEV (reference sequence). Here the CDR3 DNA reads TGTGCCAGCCGTCGGGCAGACCCAGGGGACACTGAAGCTTTCTTT. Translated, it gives CASRRADPGDTEAFF.

CDR3 sequence: CASSEAINEKLFF. DNA of the CDR3: TGTGCCAGCTCGGAGGCTATAAATGAAAAACTGTTTTTT. The chain joins TRBV18 to TRBJ1-4, with unresolved D. The CDR3 has 13 amino acids. CDR1 is KGHSH and CDR2 is LQKENI in the germline V gene. Trimming cost V 6 bases and J 5 bases, with 10 bases left between them.

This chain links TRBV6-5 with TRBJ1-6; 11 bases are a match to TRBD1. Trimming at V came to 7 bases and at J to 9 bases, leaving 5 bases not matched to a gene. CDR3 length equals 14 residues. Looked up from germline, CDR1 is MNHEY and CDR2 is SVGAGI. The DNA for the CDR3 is TGTGCCAGCACTAGGACAGGGGGCAGTTCACCCCTCCACTTT. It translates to CASTRTGGSSPLHF.

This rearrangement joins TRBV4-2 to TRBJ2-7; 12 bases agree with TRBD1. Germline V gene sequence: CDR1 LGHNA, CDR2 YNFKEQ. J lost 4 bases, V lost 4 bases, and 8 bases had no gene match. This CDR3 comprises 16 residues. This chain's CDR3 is CASSRDRGLVGYEQYF. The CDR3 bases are TGTGCCAGCAGCCGGGACAGGGGGCTTGTAGGTTACGAGCAGTACTTC.

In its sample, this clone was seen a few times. DNA for the CDR3: TGTGCCAGCAGCTTAGCTAGTTATTCACCCCTCCACTTT. Protein product: CASSLASYSPLHF. The chain combines TRBV7-6 with TRBJ1-6; D is unresolved. Trimming removed 0 bases at V and 8 bases at J, with 5 bases between. The CDR3 runs to 13 residues. Germline CDR1 SGHVS, CDR2 FNYEAQ.

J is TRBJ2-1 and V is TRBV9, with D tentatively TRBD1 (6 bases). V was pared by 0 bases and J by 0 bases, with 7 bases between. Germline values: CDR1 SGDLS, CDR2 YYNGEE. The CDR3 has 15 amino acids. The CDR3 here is CASSVEGDSYNEQFF. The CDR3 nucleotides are TGTGCCAGCAGCGTAGAGGGGGACTCCTACAATGAGCAGTTCTTC. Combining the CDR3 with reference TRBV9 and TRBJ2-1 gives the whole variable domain DSGVTQTPKHLITATGQRVTLRCSPRSGDLSVYWYQQSLDQGLQFLIQYYNGEERAKGNILERFSAQQFPDLHSELNLSSLELGDSALYFCASSVEGDSYNEQFFGPGTRLTVL.

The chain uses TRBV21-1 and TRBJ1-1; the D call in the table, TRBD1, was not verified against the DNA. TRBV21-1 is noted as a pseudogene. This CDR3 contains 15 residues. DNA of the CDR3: TGTGCCAGCTGGGACAAATTGGGGATGAACACTGAAGCTTTCTTT. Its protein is CASWDKLGMNTEAFF.

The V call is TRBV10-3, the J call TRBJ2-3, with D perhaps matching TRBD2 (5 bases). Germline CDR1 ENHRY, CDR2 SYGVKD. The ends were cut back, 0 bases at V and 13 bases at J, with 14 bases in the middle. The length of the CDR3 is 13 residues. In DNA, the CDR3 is TGTGCCATCAGTGAGTCGTGGACTTTTTTAGAGTATTTT. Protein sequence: CAISESWTFLEYF.

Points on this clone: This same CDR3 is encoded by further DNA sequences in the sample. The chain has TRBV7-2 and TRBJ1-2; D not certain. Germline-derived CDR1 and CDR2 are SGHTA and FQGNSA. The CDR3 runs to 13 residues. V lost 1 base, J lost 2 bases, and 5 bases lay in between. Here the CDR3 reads CASSLGGNYGYTF. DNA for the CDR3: TGTGCCAGCAGCTTAGGCGGGAACTATGGCTACACCTTC. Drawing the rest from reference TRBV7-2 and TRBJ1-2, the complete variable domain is GAGVSQSPSNKVTEKGKDVELRCDPISGHTALYWYRQSLGQGLEFLIYFQGNSAPDKSGLPSDRFSAERTGGSVSTLTIQRTQQEDSAVYLCASSLGGNYGYTFGSGTRLTVV.

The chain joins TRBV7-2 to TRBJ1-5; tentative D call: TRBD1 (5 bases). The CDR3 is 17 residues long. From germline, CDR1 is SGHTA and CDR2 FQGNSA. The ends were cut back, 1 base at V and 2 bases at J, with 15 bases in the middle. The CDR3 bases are TGTGCCAGCAGCTTAGGGGGTCAGGGATCAGGCAATCAGCCCCAGCATTTT. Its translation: CASSLGGQGSGNQPQHF. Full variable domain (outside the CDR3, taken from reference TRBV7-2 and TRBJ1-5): GAGVSQSPSNKVTEKGKDVELRCDPISGHTALYWYRQSLGQGLEFLIYFQGNSAPDKSGLPSDRFSAERTGGSVSTLTIQRTQQEDSAVYLCASSLGGQGSGNQPQHFGDGTRLSIL.

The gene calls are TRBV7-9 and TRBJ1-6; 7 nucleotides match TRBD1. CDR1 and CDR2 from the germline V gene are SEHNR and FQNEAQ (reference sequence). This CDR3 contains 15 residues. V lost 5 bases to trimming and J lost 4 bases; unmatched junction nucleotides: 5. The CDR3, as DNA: TGTGCCAGCAGCCGAGGGACAGCTTATAATTCACCCCTCCACTTT. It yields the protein CASSRGTAYNSPLHF.